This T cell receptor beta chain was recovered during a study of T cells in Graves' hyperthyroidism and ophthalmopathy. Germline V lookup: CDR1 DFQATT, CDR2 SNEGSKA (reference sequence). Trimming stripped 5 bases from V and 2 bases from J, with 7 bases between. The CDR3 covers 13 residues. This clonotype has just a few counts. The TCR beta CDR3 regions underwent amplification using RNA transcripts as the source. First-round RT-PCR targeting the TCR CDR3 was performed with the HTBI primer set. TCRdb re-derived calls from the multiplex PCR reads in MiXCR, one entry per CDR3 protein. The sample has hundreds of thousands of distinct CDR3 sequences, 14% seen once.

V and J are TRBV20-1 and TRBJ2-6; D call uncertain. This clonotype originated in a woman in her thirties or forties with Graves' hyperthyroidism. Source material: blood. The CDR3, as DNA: TGCAGTGCTTCTCAACCTGGGGCCAACGTCCTGACTTTC. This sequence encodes CSASQPGANVLTF.